This T cell receptor beta chain was obtained from a study of blood T cell repertoires in COVID-19. Study as a whole: Specimens from acute and convalescent COVID-19 originated in the United States, Italy and Spain.

There are 14 residues in the CDR3. Per the germline V gene, CDR1 is LGHDT and CDR2 is YNNKEL (reference sequence). Germline trimming cut 4 bases from V and 2 bases from J; bases unmatched to any gene: 2. Authors' data handling: For nucleated cells, counts were estimated from reference gene primer amplification. TCRdb keeps only in-frame clones here, not all; method: immunoSEQ multiplex PCR. The V and J calls and clone size come from that table; D and trimming were worked out from the DNA. The sample has 500,000 to 600,000 clones, approximately 88% seen once; the top ten hold about 8%. This TCR was sampled from a woman aged 50 to 60 with COVID-19, enrolled during active disease. The sample taken for sequencing was peripheral blood. This rearrangement joins TRBV3-1 (or the pseudogene TRBV3-2) to TRBJ2-3; TRBD2 matches 8 bases. The CDR3, as DNA: TGTGCCAGCAGCCGCGGGGGGTCCACAGATACGCAGTATTTT. The encoded protein is CASSRGGSTDTQYF.